The 25 T cell receptor beta chains reported below all come from one sample, sequenced in a study of patients and donors after allogeneic stem cell transplantation. TCRdb reprocessed the RT-PCR reads via MiXCR and lists one record per CDR3 protein. Here the sample spans 200,000 to 250,000 distinct CDR3 sequences, 13% to 15% being singletons. The sample comprised blood, either unsorted or a sorted T cell fraction (not recorded which). These receptors were collected from a human donor who was either an allogeneic HSCT recipient or a stem cell or donor lymphocyte infusion donor (not recorded which). It is not recorded whose cells these are; they may come from a transplant donor.

Many counts were recorded for this clonotype. The CDR3 protein is CASSTGQGGYTF. The CDR3 DNA reads TGTGCCAGCAGCACTGGACAGGGGGGCTACACCTTC. This chain links TRBV7-3 with TRBJ1-2, with 9 positions matching TRBD1. The CDR3 is 12 amino acids. With V trimmed by 5 bases and J by 8 bases, 3 bases remained unmatched. Per the germline V gene, CDR1 is SGHTA and CDR2 is FQGTGA. Filled out from reference TRBV7-3 and TRBJ1-2, the complete variable domain reads GAGVSQTPSNKVTEKGKYVELRCDPISGHTALYWYRQSLGQGPEFLIYFQGTGAADDSGLPNDRFFAVRPEGSVSTLKIQRTERGDSAVYLCASSTGQGGYTFGSGTRLTVV.

In this sample, this clonotype turned up many times. The V and J genes are TRBV25-1 and TRBJ2-1, with D maybe TRBD2 (5 bases). The CDR3 spans 15 residues. Per the germline V gene, CDR1 is MGHDK and CDR2 is SYGVNS. Trimming cost V 1 base and J 3 bases, with 10 bases left between them. DNA of the CDR3: TGTGCCAGCAGTGAATTCAAGCGGAGCTACAATGAGCAGTTCTTC. Its translation: CASSEFKRSYNEQFF.

This clonotype was seen only a few times. The chain joins TRBV15 to TRBJ1-2; 7 nucleotides align to TRBD1. V was clipped by 2 bases and J by 4 bases; unmatched bases: 4. CDR1 is LNHNV and CDR2 is YYDKDF in the germline V gene (reference sequence). The CDR3 spans 14 residues. The CDR3 here is CATSRRDRVYGYTF. The CDR3, as DNA: TGTGCCACCAGCAGACGAGACAGGGTCTATGGCTACACCTTC.

This clonotype is a singleton in its sample. CDR3 DNA sequence: TGTGCCAGCAGCCCTAGGGACGCGGAGACCCAGTACTTC. Translating gives CASSPRDAETQYF. This rearrangement joins TRBV5-4 to TRBJ2-5; D may match TRBD1 or TRBD2 (5 bases each). CDR3 length: 13 residues. In germline, CDR1 is SGHNT, CDR2 YYREEE (reference sequence). V was pared by 4 bases and J by 5 bases, with 12 bases between.

J is TRBJ1-1 and V is TRBV12-3 or TRBV12-4, with TRBD1 matching over 9 bases. J gave up 4 bases and V 6 bases, and 6 bases lay outside the gene matches. This CDR3 is built from 14 residues. CDR3 sequence: CASRYGQGSTEAFF. CDR3 DNA: TGTGCCAGCAGATACGGACAGGGGAGCACTGAAGCTTTCTTT.

The V and J genes are TRBV5-1 and TRBJ2-1, with D perhaps assigned TRBD1 or TRBD2 (5 bases each). The V gene's germline CDR1 is SGHRS and CDR2 YFSETQ. The CDR3 is 15 residues long. The germline V and J ends were trimmed by 0 bases and 4 bases, with 11 bases remaining between them. CDR3 in amino acids: CASSLARAGYNEQFF. The CDR3 DNA sequence: TGCGCCAGCAGCTTGGCCAGGGCGGGTTACAATGAGCAGTTCTTC.

The chain employs TRBV10-1 and TRBJ1-5; 8 nucleotides agree with TRBD1. J was trimmed by 5 bases and V by 8 bases; bases with no gene match: 14. This CDR3 is 16 amino acids long. The germline gives CDR1 WNHNN, CDR2 SYGVQD (reference sequence). CDR3 sequence reads: CASPGQDFTDDQPQHF. Written as DNA, the CDR3 is TGCGCCAGCCCGGGACAGGACTTCACCGATGATCAGCCCCAGCATTTT.

The genes are TRBV9 and TRBJ2-1, with TRBD2 matching 16 bases. The ends lost 4 bases at V and 8 bases at J; junction bases unmatched: 6. This CDR3 has 16 amino acids. CDR1 and CDR2 (germline): SGDLS, YYNGEE. CDR3 sequence: CASSPGLAGGRHEQFF. The DNA for the CDR3 is TGTGCCAGCAGCCCGGGACTAGCGGGAGGGCGTCATGAGCAGTTCTTC. Filled out from reference TRBV9 and TRBJ2-1, the complete variable domain reads DSGVTQTPKHLITATGQRVTLRCSPRSGDLSVYWYQQSLDQGLQFLIQYYNGEERAKGNILERFSAQQFPDLHSELNLSSLELGDSALYFCASSPGLAGGRHEQFFGPGTRLTVL.

The chain carries TRBV7-6 and TRBJ1-1; TRBD1 matches 12 bases. The ends lost 3 bases at V and 1 base at J; junction bases unmatched: 9. This CDR3 comprises 18 residues. Germline values: CDR1 SGHVS, CDR2 FNYEAQ. DNA for the CDR3: TGTGCCAGCAGCTTGGGGACAGGGGGCGCGTTGGGGAACACTGAAGCTTTCTTT. As protein: CASSLGTGGALGNTEAFF.

Only a few counts were recorded for this clonotype. The genes are TRBV11-3 and TRBJ2-7; no reliable D call. Germline V gene lookup returns CDR1 SGHNT and CDR2 YENEEA. With 2 bases removed from V and 5 bases from J, the gap between germline ends came to 7 bases. CDR3 length equals 12 residues. Written as DNA, the CDR3 is TGTGCCAGCAGCTTACTCTGGGACGAGCAGTACTTC. Residues: CASSLLWDEQYF.

This sequence joins TRBV24-1 and TRBJ1-5, with unresolved D. The V gene's germline CDR1 is KGHDR and CDR2 SFDVKD. The CDR3 runs to 15 residues. V lost 3 bases, J lost 1 base, and 9 bases lay in between. The CDR3 DNA reads TGTGCCACCAGTGATACACAAGGGAGCAATCAGCCCCAGCATTTT. Translated: CATSDTQGSNQPQHF.

In DNA form, the CDR3 reads TGTGCCAGCAGTGAAATGGGACAGGGGGGCGAAAAACTGTTTTTT. Amino acid sequence: CASSEMGQGGEKLFF. The rearrangement uses TRBV2 and TRBJ1-4; 11 nucleotides align to TRBD1. Unmatched junction bases numbered 4, after V lost 2 bases and J lost 8 bases. The CDR3 length is 15 residues. Germline CDR1 SNHLY, CDR2 FYNNEI. Variable domain in full (rest from reference TRBV2 and TRBJ1-4): EPEVTQTPSHQVTQMGQEVILRCVPISNHLYFYWYRQILGQKVEFLVSFYNNEISEKSEIFDDQFSVERPDGSNFTLKIRSTKLEDSAMYFCASSEMGQGGEKLFFGSGTQLSVL.

This clonotype has only a few counts. The chain carries TRBV9 and TRBJ1-2, with D unresolved. CDR3 length equals 13 residues. Looked up from germline, CDR1 is SGDLS and CDR2 is YYNGEE. Trimming shortened V by 4 bases and J by 7 bases, and 14 bases separated the two germline ends. Written as DNA, the CDR3 is TGTGCCAGCAGCATACCAGGTTTCAGTGGCTACACCTTC. Protein sequence: CASSIPGFSGYTF.

This clonotype was seen a few times. This chain joins TRBV6-5 and TRBJ2-3; D may be TRBD2 (5 bases). The germline CDR1 and CDR2 sequences are MNHEY and SVGAGI. The germline V and J ends were trimmed by 4 bases and 3 bases, with 17 bases remaining between them. The CDR3 spans 16 residues. The CDR3: CASSSLASVRTDTQYF. The CDR3 nucleotides are TGTGCCAGCAGTTCCCTAGCATCGGTTAGGACAGATACGCAGTATTTT.

The table lists this clonotype with many counts. CDR3 nucleotides: TGTGCCAGCTCGGAGGGACAGACTTCACCCCTCCACTTT. Translated, it gives CASSEGQTSPLHF. This chain uses TRBV18 with TRBJ1-6; TRBD1 agrees at 7 bases. CDR1 and CDR2 (germline): KGHSH, LQKENI. V shed 6 bases and J 9 bases; nucleotides not matched to a gene: 5. The CDR3 runs 13 residues.

The genes are TRBV27 and TRBJ2-1; 8 bases map to TRBD2. The germline V gene encodes CDR1 MNHEY and CDR2 SMNVEV (reference sequence). The V segment lost 6 bases and the J segment 6 bases; nucleotides outside the gene matches: 7. The CDR3 length is 14 residues. The CDR3 region is CASRDLAGTNEQFF. For the CDR3, the DNA is TGTGCCAGCAGGGATTTAGCGGGAACCAATGAGCAGTTCTTC.

This chain uses TRBV4-1 with TRBJ2-7; a weak D match, TRBD1 (6 bases). This CDR3 has 16 residues. The germline V and J ends were trimmed by 0 bases and 7 bases, with 19 bases remaining between them. Germline V gene data show CDR1 as MGHRA and CDR2 as YSYEKL. This CDR3 is CASSQELSRGSWEQYF. CDR3 nucleotide sequence: TGCGCCAGCAGCCAAGAATTGAGCAGGGGATCCTGGGAGCAGTACTTC.

This clonotype was seen a few times. The chain uses TRBV5-1 and TRBJ2-5, with D perhaps TRBD1 or TRBD2 (5 bases each). The CDR3 is 16 amino acids. Looked up from germline, CDR1 is SGHRS and CDR2 is YFSETQ. Trimming shortened V by 4 bases and J by 5 bases, and 21 bases separated the two germline ends. CDR3 sequence: CASSKGSGTWAETQYF. As DNA, the CDR3 is TGCGCCAGCAGCAAGGGTTCCGGGACCTGGGCGGAGACCCAGTACTTC.

The chain uses TRBV29-1 and TRBJ2-7; TRBD1 matches at 9 bases. The CDR3 is 13 residues long. Germline loops: CDR1 SQVTM, CDR2 ANQGSEA. The J segment lost 6 bases and the V segment lost 4 bases, leaving 7 bases of the junction unmatched. The CDR3 DNA reads as TGCAGCGTTGTTGGACAGGGGAATTCCGAGCAGTACTTC. Translation gives CSVVGQGNSEQYF.

This clonotype was detected a few times. The chain employs TRBV20-1 and TRBJ2-1; D is unresolved. CDR3 length: 13 residues. Trimming removed 1 base at V and 3 bases at J, with 7 bases between. Germline-derived CDR1 and CDR2 are DFQATT and SNEGSKA (reference sequence). The CDR3 reads CSARVSNYNEQFF. CDR3 DNA sequence: TGCAGTGCTAGAGTGTCTAACTACAATGAGCAGTTCTTC.

The table lists this clonotype with many counts. The V gene is TRBV6-2 or TRBV6-3, the J gene TRBJ2-5; the D gene is possibly TRBD2 (6 bases). From germline, CDR1 is MNHEY and CDR2 SVGEGT. The length of the CDR3 is 14 residues. V lost 2 bases to trimming and J lost 3 bases, with 10 bases between them. The CDR3 sequence: CASSYQGLKETQYF. The CDR3 DNA follows: TGTGCCAGCAGTTACCAGGGACTTAAAGAGACCCAGTACTTC.

This clonotype was seen repeatedly, ten times or more. The V call is TRBV6-2 or TRBV6-3, the J call TRBJ1-1; the D is unclear. Germline-derived CDR1 and CDR2 are MNHEY and SVGEGT. V lost 2 bases and J 6 bases, leaving 13 bases between the germline ends. CDR3 size: 14 residues. The CDR3 sequence is CASSYGQAVAEAFF. CDR3 nucleotides: TGTGCCAGCAGTTACGGGCAGGCAGTCGCTGAAGCTTTCTTT.

This chain joins TRBV4-2 and TRBJ2-7, with D unclear. The length of the CDR3 is 12 residues. V was pared by 1 base and J by 6 bases, with 7 bases between. CDR1 and CDR2 from the germline V gene are LGHNA and YNFKEQ. The DNA for the CDR3 is TGTGCCAGCAGCCAAGCTGGCGGCGAGCAGTACTTC. Its translation is CASSQAGGEQYF.

DNA for the CDR3: TGTGCCAGCAGTAAACAGGGTTGGGAGCAGTTCTTC. This gives the protein CASSKQGWEQFF. This chain uses TRBV6-1 with TRBJ2-1; maybe TRBD1 (6 bases). CDR1 is MNHNS, CDR2 SASEGT, per germline. V was clipped by 5 bases and J by 10 bases, with 12 bases between them. This CDR3 has 12 residues.

V and J are TRBV19 and TRBJ2-7, with D possibly called TRBD1 or TRBD2 (5 bases each). This CDR3 is built from 16 residues. V dropped 5 bases and J dropped 1 base, with 18 bases sitting between them. Germline values: CDR1 LNHDA, CDR2 SQIVND (reference sequence). DNA of the CDR3: TGTGCCAGTAGTGCAACGGGGCCTTCCCTTTCCTACGAGCAGTACTTC. Translating gives CASSATGPSLSYEQYF.